Below, 13 T cell receptor beta chains from the same sample are listed, as sequenced in a study of CD4 T cells in relation to SARS-CoV-2 and coronaviruses. The antigens these receptors bind are not known. The protocol was immunoSEQ multiplex PCR, while the TCRdb copy is restricted to in-frame clones and leaves out a portion. The sample shows 20,000 to 25,000 clones, 66% of them seen only once. The unexposed donors gave CD4+ T cells in about 2010-2019, prior to COVID-19. CD4+ T cells were isolated from the cells after around 10 days of culture. The specimen was CD4+ T cells from PBMCs, cultured in vitro. These TCRs come from a human donor in good health.

The chain couples TRBV5-4 to TRBJ1-2; possible D gene TRBD1, 6 bases. The CDR3 totals 17 residues. Germline CDR1 and CDR2: SGHNT and YYREEE (reference sequence). V was trimmed by 4 bases and J by 3 bases, leaving 22 bases between them. The CDR3 DNA reads TGTGCCAGCAGCCGACCCGTTTACAGGGAACCAGACTATGGCTACACCTTC. It codes for CASSRPVYREPDYGYTF.

This chain joins TRBV5-6 and TRBJ2-1; 10 positions match TRBD2. The CDR3 is 15 amino acids. The junction had 6 bases not matched to a gene; V was cut back by 3 bases and J by 6 bases. Germline CDR1 is SGHDT and CDR2 is YYEEEE. In DNA form, the CDR3 reads TGTGCCAGCAGCTCCGTTAGCGGGGGGTTCAATGAGCAGTTCTTC. This gives the protein CASSSVSGGFNEQFF.

The chain recombines TRBV9 with TRBJ2-6; maybe TRBD2 (5 bases). CDR3 length equals 16 residues. Germline-derived CDR1 and CDR2 are SGDLS and YYNGEE. V dropped 0 bases and J dropped 9 bases, with 16 bases sitting between them. DNA for the CDR3: TGTGCCAGCAGCGTAGCTCCGGGAAGGATGGACAACGTCCTGACTTTC. This translates into CASSVAPGRMDNVLTF.

The genes are TRBV4-1 and TRBJ1-2; TRBD1 matches at 8 bases. Germline CDR1 is MGHRA and CDR2 is YSYEKL. CDR3 length: 18 residues. Trimming removed 0 bases from V and 4 bases from J; junction bases left unmatched: 13. This CDR3 is CASSQDAQGAGGGYGYTF. For the CDR3, the DNA is TGCGCCAGCAGCCAAGATGCCCAGGGGGCGGGGGGAGGCTATGGCTACACCTTC.

This clone was observed a single time. The genes are TRBV27 and TRBJ1-2, with TRBD1 identical over 7 bases. CDR1 and CDR2 from the germline V gene are MNHEY and SMNVEV (reference sequence). V dropped 4 bases and J dropped 4; count of bases not matched to a gene: 9. The CDR3 runs to 15 residues. The CDR3 loop is CASSSAGTEFYGYTF. The CDR3 region has the DNA TGTGCCAGCAGTTCAGCCGGGACAGAATTCTATGGCTACACCTTC.

This clone was counted between two and nine times. The rearrangement links TRBV6-2 or TRBV6-3 to TRBJ2-2; D is unclear. The germline gives CDR1 MNHEY, CDR2 SVGEGT. The CDR3 loop spans 13 amino acids. Trimming pared 5 bases from V and 4 bases from J, leaving 8 bases between. CDR3: CASSNLRTGELFF. The CDR3 region has the DNA TGTGCCAGCAGTAATCTACGCACCGGGGAGCTGTTTTTT.

The chain is built from TRBV20-1 and TRBJ2-3; 8 bases line up with TRBD2. The CDR3 is made up of 14 amino acids. Germline-derived CDR1 and CDR2 are DFQATT and SNEGSKA (reference sequence). The trim removed 3 bases at V and 5 bases at J, leaving 7 bases unmatched. CDR3 in amino acids: CSASYGGAKDTQYF. CDR3 DNA sequence: TGCAGTGCTAGTTACGGGGGGGCCAAAGATACGCAGTATTTT.

The chain is built from TRBV5-1 and TRBJ2-7, with 8 bases that match TRBD1. CDR1 SGHRS and CDR2 YFSETQ come from the germline V gene. V dropped 0 bases and J dropped 7; count of bases not matched to a gene: 9. The CDR3 loop spans 15 amino acids. The CDR3 spells CASSLARTGLGEQYF. The CDR3 nucleotides read TGCGCCAGCAGCTTGGCCCGGACAGGGTTAGGTGAGCAGTACTTC.

The genes are TRBV5-7 and TRBJ1-1; TRBD1 is a possible D gene (5 bases). TRBV5-7 falls under the ORF class, with uncertain function. This CDR3 contains 14 residues. Trimming removed 3 bases at V and 5 bases at J, with 14 bases between. CDR3 loop: CASSSGTQGTEAFF. The CDR3 region has the DNA TGTGCCAGCAGCTCCGGGACCCAAGGGACTGAAGCTTTCTTT.

The chain recombines TRBV7-2 with TRBJ2-7, with 11 positions matching TRBD2. Germline CDR1 reads SGHTA; CDR2 reads FQGNSA. This CDR3 has 14 residues. J was trimmed by 6 bases and V by 7 bases; bases with no gene match: 8. The CDR3: CASTSILAGVEQYF. The CDR3 DNA reads as TGTGCCAGCACTTCCATACTAGCGGGAGTCGAGCAGTACTTC.

The genes are TRBV5-1 and TRBJ2-1, with TRBD2 matching over 10 bases. V gave up 4 bases and J gave up 5 bases; unmatched junction bases: 12. The CDR3 runs 17 residues. The germline CDR1 and CDR2 sequences are SGHRS and YFSETQ. The CDR3 bases are TGCGCCAGCAGCCCCAGACTAGCGGGTAAAGGGGACAATGAGCAGTTCTTC. Protein product: CASSPRLAGKGDNEQFF.

CDR3 nucleotides: TGTGCCAGCAGTTTACAGGGTGGAGCTTTCTTT. It yields the protein CASSLQGGAFF. This sequence joins TRBV28 and TRBJ1-1; a possible D gene is TRBD1 (5 bases). The V end was cut by 2 bases, the J end by 10 bases, with 8 bases between. CDR3 length: 11 amino acids. Germline V gene lookup returns CDR1 MDHEN and CDR2 SYDVKM.

The J gene is TRBJ2-7, the V gene TRBV21-1; the tabulated D call, TRBD2, remains unverified against the DNA. TRBV21-1 has pseudogene status. This CDR3 comprises 16 residues. The CDR3 nucleotides are TGTGCCAGCAGCGAGGTAGCGGGGGGGTTTAGGTACGAGCAGTACTTC. Protein sequence: CASSEVAGGFRYEQYF.